The clone carrying this TCR beta chain came up many times. Its antigen is as yet unknown. The entry originates in a study of response to subunit inactivated influenza vaccine. General study findings and limits: Authors suggested each seasonal flu vaccination may recruit only limited numbers of new T cells.

The CDR3 consists of 15 residues. Germline trimming cut 6 bases from V and 4 bases from J; bases unmatched to any gene: 9. Germline CDR1 and CDR2: KGHSH and LQKENI. TCRdb called the RT-PCR reads again in MiXCR, with one record for every CDR3 protein. There are around 480,000 distinct CDR3 sequences in the sample; approximately 10% occur only once, and 10% to 15% lies in the top ten. This sample comprised PBMCs from blood, obtained 45 days after vaccination. V gene TRBV18 combines with J gene TRBJ1-2; 9 bases map to TRBD1. This receptor was identified in a man in his fifties who received an inactivated influenza vaccine. The CDR3 region is CASSLDGTGIYGYTF. DNA for the CDR3: TGTGCCAGCTCGCTGGACGGGACAGGGATCTATGGCTACACCTTC.